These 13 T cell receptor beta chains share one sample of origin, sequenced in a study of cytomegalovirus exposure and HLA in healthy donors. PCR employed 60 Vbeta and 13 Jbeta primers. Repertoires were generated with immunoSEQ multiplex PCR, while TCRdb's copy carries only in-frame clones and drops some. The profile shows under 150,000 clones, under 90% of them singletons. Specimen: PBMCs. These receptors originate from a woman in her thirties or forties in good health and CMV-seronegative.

CDR3 DNA sequence: TGTGCCAGCAGCCTCGGGACAGGGGGTTGGGGCTACACCTTC. It translates to CASSLGTGGWGYTF. V usage is TRBV7-8 and J usage is TRBJ1-2; 11 positions match TRBD1. The CDR3 runs to 14 residues. Per germline, CDR1 SGHVS and CDR2 FQNEAQ. The V segment lost 5 bases and the J segment 8 bases; nucleotides outside the gene matches: 7. The variable domain in full, completed from reference TRBV7-8 and TRBJ1-2, reads GAGVSQSPRYKVAKRGQDVALRCDPISGHVSLFWYQQALGQGPEFLTYFQNEAQLDKSGLPSDRFFAERPEGSVSTLKIQRTQQEDSAVYLCASSLGTGGWGYTFGSGTRLTVV.

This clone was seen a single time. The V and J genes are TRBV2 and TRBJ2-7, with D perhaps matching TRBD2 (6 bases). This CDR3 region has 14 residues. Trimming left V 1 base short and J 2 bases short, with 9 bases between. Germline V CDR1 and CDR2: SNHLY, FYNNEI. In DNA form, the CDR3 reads TGTGCCAGCAGTGAAGTGGGGGGACCCTACGAGCAGTACTTC. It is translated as CASSEVGGPYEQYF.

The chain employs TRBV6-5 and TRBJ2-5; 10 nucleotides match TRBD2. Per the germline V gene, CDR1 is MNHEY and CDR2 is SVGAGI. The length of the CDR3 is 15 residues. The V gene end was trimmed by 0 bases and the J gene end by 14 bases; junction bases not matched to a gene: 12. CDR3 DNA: TGTGCCAGCAGTTACTCGGCTAGCGGGGGACCCGTCTCCTACTTC. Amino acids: CASSYSASGGPVSYF.

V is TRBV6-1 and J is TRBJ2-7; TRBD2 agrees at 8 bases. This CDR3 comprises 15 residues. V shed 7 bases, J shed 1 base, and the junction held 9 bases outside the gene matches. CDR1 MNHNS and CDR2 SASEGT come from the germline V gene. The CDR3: CASTEARGGSYEQYF. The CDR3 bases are TGTGCCAGCACCGAGGCTCGGGGGGGATCCTACGAGCAGTACTTC.

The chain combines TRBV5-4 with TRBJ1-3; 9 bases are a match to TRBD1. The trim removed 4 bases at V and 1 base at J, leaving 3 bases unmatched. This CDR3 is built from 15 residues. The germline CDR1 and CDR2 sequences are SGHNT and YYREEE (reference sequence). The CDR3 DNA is TGTGCCAGCAGCGTAGGGACAGGGTCTGGAAACACCATATATTTT. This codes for CASSVGTGSGNTIYF.

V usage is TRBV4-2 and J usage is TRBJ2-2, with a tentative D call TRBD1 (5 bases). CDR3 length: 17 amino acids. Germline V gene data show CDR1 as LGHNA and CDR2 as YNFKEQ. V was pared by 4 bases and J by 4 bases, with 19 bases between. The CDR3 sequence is CASSPRQGRASTGELFF. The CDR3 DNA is TGTGCCAGCAGCCCTCGGCAGGGAAGGGCGAGCACCGGGGAGCTGTTTTTT.

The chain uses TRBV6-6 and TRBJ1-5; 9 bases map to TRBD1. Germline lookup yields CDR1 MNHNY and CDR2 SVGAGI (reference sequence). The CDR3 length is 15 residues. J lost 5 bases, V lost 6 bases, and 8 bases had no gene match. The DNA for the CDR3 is TGTGCCAGCAGCGAGGGACAGGGTGGGGATCAGCCCCAGCATTTT. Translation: CASSEGQGGDQPQHF.

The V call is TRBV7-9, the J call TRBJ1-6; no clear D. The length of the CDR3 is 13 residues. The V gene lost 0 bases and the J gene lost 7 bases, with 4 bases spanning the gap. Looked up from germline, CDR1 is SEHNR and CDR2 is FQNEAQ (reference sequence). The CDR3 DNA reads TGTGCCAGCAGCTTAGCCCCGAATTCACCCCTCCACTTT. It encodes CASSLAPNSPLHF.

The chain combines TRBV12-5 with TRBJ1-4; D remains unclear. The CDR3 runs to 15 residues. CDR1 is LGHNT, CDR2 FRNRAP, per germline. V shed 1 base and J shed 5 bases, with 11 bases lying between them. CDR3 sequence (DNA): TGTGCTAGTGGTTTGGCCCGGACTCAGAATGAAAAACTGTTTTTT. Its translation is CASGLARTQNEKLFF.

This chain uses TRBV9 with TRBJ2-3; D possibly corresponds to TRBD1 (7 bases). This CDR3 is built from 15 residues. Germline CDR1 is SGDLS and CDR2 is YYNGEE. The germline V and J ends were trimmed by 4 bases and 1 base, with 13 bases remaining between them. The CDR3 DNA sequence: TGTGCCAGCAGCAGGGGGGACAGACGCACAGATACGCAGTATTTT. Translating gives CASSRGDRRTDTQYF.

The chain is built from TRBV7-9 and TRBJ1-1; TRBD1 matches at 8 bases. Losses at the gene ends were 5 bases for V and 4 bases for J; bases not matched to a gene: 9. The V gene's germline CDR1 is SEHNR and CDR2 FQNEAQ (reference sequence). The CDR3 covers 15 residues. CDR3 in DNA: TGTGCCAGCAGCCCCGTAACGACAGGGGCCACTGAAGCTTTCTTT. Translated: CASSPVTTGATEAFF.

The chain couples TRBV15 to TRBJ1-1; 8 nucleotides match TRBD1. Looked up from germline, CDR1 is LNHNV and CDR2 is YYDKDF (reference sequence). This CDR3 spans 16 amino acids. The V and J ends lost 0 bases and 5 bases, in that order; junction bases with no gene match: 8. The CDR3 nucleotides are TGTGCCACCAGCAGAGATCGCTACAGGGGGGGAACTGAAGCTTTCTTT. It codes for CATSRDRYRGGTEAFF. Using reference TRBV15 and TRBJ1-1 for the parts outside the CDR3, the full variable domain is DAMVIQNPRYQVTQFGKPVTLSCSQTLNHNVMYWYQQKSSQAPKLLFHYYDKDFNNEADTPDNFQSRRPNTSFCFLDIRSPGLGDTAMYLCATSRDRYRGGTEAFFGQGTRLTVV.

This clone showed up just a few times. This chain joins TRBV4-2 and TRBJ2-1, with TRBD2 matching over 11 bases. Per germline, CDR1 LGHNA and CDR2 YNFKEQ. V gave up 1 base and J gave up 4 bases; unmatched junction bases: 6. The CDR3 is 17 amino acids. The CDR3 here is CASSQAPTSGDYNEQFF. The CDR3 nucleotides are TGTGCCAGCAGCCAAGCTCCGACTAGCGGGGATTACAATGAGCAGTTCTTC.